The sequence of this T cell receptor beta chain was determined in a study of cytomegalovirus exposure and HLA in healthy donors. The donors were in the roughly 130-subject validation cohort; that cohort was separate from the roughly 620-subject first cohort. Germline CDR1 LNHDA, CDR2 SQIVND (reference sequence). The CDR3 extends over 16 amino acids. The V and J ends lost 5 bases and 0 bases respectively, with 17 bases between them. Measured with immunoSEQ multiplex PCR; TCRdb has only the in-frame clones, and not every one. The sample has about 150,000 clones, roughly 91% seen once. The chain recombines TRBV19 with TRBJ2-7; a possible D gene is TRBD1 (6 bases). The material sequenced was PBMCs. The TCR comes from a woman between 18 and 30 years old in good health and CMV-seropositive. The DNA of the CDR3 is TGTGCCAGTAGTGCGCGGAACAGGGAGAACTCCTACGAGCAGTACTTC. Amino acids: CASSARNRENSYEQYF.